Given below is one TCR beta chain in context. The protocol was immunoSEQ multiplex PCR, while the TCRdb copy is restricted to in-frame clones and leaves out a portion. The data contain over 60,000 clones, over 75% of them singletons. The data belong to a study of T cell changes during pregnancy in multiple sclerosis. With 11 bases clipped from V and 5 bases from J, the junction kept 12 bases outside the gene matches. The length of the CDR3 is 15 residues. Per the germline V gene, CDR1 is MNHNS and CDR2 is SASEGT. The specimen comprised CD4+ T cells from peripheral blood mononuclear cells, sampled in the third trimester of pregnancy. The chain recombines TRBV6-1 with TRBJ2-2, with 9 nucleotides matching TRBD2. The receptor comes from a female donor in good health, enrolled as a control in a pregnancy study. The chain's CDR3 is CAGWRGGSSTGELFF. CDR3 in DNA: TGTGCCGGGTGGCGGGGGGGCTCGAGTACCGGGGAGCTGTTTTTT.